This T cell receptor beta chain was captured by sequencing in a study of blood T cell repertoires in COVID-19. The CDR3 totals 14 residues. Trimming removed 4 bases from V and 5 bases from J, with 13 bases in between. Per germline, CDR1 MNHEY and CDR2 SVGEGT. Method: immunoSEQ multiplex PCR; TCRdb's copy keeps in-frame clones and lacks some. The repertoire includes a few hundred thousand clones, approximately 90% of them detected once, and over 0.7% sits in the top ten. Exposed enrollees encountered a COVID-19 case at some point within 2 weeks before study entry. This clone was picked up one time. The chain carries TRBV6-2 or TRBV6-3 and TRBJ2-3, with no clear D. The source is a woman between 40 and 55 years old who had been exposed to COVID-19. The sequenced sample consisted of PBMCs or T cells enriched from blood (not recorded which). CDR3 residues: CASSFSQSIDTQYF. CDR3 nucleotides: TGTGCCAGCAGTTTTAGCCAGTCTATAGATACGCAGTATTTT.